A selection of T cell receptor beta chains follows, all from one sample in a study of identical twins. TCRdb reprocessed the 5' RACE reads with MiXCR, giving one entry per CDR3 protein. Of 1.5 million to 2 million distinct CDR3 sequences listed, roughly a third are singletons. The sample comprised cord blood. The receptors were sampled from a newborn girl in good health. CDR3s include the opening cysteine and the closing phenylalanine or tryptophan. A D gene is named only where the DNA matches it firmly. Some rows mark clone size as missing; the rest say once, few, many or name a class of expanded clone.

d_gene	len	v_gene	j_gene	abundance	CDR3aa	CDR3nt
NA	14	TRBV27	TRBJ2-7	NA	CASSHGPSFGEQYF	TGTGCCAGCAGTCACGGGCCATCTTTTGGCGAGCAGTACTTC
NA	13	TRBV25-1	TRBJ1-1	few	CASSAGRDTEAFF	TGTGCCAGCAGTGCAGGGCGGGACACTGAAGCTTTCTTT
TRBD1	16	TRBV5-1	TRBJ2-7	few	CASSKTSGTGSHEQYF	TGCGCCAGCAGCAAGACATCCGGGACAGGGTCCCACGAGCAGTACTTC
NA	13	TRBV27	TRBJ1-1	NA	CASSLGEYTEAFF	TGTGCCAGCAGTTTGGGGGAATACACTGAAGCTTTCTTT
TRBD1	13	TRBV5-4	TRBJ2-7	few	CASSLQGAREQYF	TGTGCCAGCAGCTTGCAGGGGGCGAGAGAGCAGTACTTC
NA	13	TRBV21-1	TRBJ1-1	NA	CASIPLGEVEAFF	TGTGCCAGCATCCCGTTGGGAGAGGTTGAGGCTTTCTTT
TRBD1	14	TRBV11-2	TRBJ2-4	NA	CASSFGQGQGIQYF	TGTGCCAGCAGCTTCGGACAGGGACAGGGCATTCAGTACTTC
NA	15	TRBV3-1	TRBJ2-1	NA	CASSQILSSYNEQFF	TGTGCCAGCAGCCAAATCTTAAGCTCCTACAATGAGCAGTTCTTC
NA	13	TRBV18	TRBJ2-7	NA	CASSPEAGYEQYF	TGTGCCAGCTCACCCGAAGCCGGCTACGAGCAGTACTTC
TRBD1	14	TRBV2	TRBJ2-7	few	CASSLTGSAYEQYF	TGTGCCAGCAGTCTGACAGGGTCTGCGTACGAGCAGTACTTC
NA	14	TRBV20-1	TRBJ1-1	NA	CSARLRDKGTEAFF	TGCAGTGCTAGATTAAGGGATAAAGGCACTGAAGCTTTCTTT
TRBD1	14	TRBV20-1	TRBJ1-6	few	CSARGDRVISPLHF	TGCAGTGCTAGGGGGGACAGGGTAATTTCACCCCTCCACTTT
NA	15	TRBV4-1	TRBJ2-7	many	CASSQVKSSSYEQYF	TGCGCCAGCAGCCAAGTGAAAAGTAGCTCCTACGAGCAGTACTTC
NA	15	TRBV24-1	TRBJ2-5	many	CATSDSRQLGETQYF	TGTGCCACCAGTGATTCTCGGCAGCTTGGAGAGACCCAGTACTTC
TRBD2	16	TRBV20-1	TRBJ2-1	NA	CSARDISSGAYNEQFF	TGCAGTGCTAGAGATATCTCTAGCGGGGCTTACAATGAGCAGTTCTTC
NA	14	TRBV29-1	TRBJ2-7	few	CSVAPQRGPYEQYF	TGCAGCGTTGCACCCCAAAGAGGCCCCTACGAGCAGTACTTC
NA	14	TRBV14	TRBJ1-2	NA	CASSRGQLNYGYTF	TGTGCCAGCAGCCGCGGACAGCTTAACTATGGCTACACCTTC
NA	13	TRBV6-6	TRBJ2-2	NA	CASRGSRTGELFF	TGTGCCAGCAGAGGCAGCAGGACCGGGGAGCTGTTTTTT
NA	14	TRBV12-3/TRBV12-4	TRBJ2-5	few	CASSRRDSEETQYF	TGTGCCAGCAGTCGCCGGGACTCCGAAGAGACCCAGTACTTC
NA	10	TRBV6-1	TRBJ2-7	few	CASFSDEQYF	TGTGCCAGTTTCTCCGACGAGCAGTACTTC
NA	16	TRBV19	TRBJ2-5	NA	CASSIWSTPDQETQYF	TGTGCCAGTAGTATTTGGAGTACACCCGATCAAGAGACCCAGTACTTC
NA	16	TRBV5-5	TRBJ2-2	NA	CASSGISGQNTGELFF	TGTGCCAGCTCGGGTATTTCTGGACAGAACACCGGGGAGCTGTTTTTT
NA	15	TRBV12-3/TRBV12-4	TRBJ2-7	few	CASRPGEPYPGEQYF	TGTGCCAGCAGACCGGGCGAACCTTACCCAGGCGAGCAGTACTTC
NA	14	TRBV12-3/TRBV12-4	TRBJ1-1	NA	CASSSQGQNAEAFF	TGTGCCAGCAGTTCCCAGGGGCAGAACGCTGAAGCTTTCTTT
NA	12	TRBV2	TRBJ2-1	NA	CASSDVEGEQFF	TGTGCCAGCAGTGACGTTGAAGGTGAGCAGTTCTTC
NA	16	TRBV12-3/TRBV12-4	TRBJ1-4	NA	CASSLYGTTTNEKLFF	TGTGCCAGCAGTTTATACGGGACAACAACTAATGAAAAACTGTTTTTT
NA	15	TRBV10-2	TRBJ2-7	few	CASSPNRRRTYEQYF	TGCGCCAGCAGTCCAAACAGGCGCCGAACCTACGAGCAGTACTTC
TRBD2	17	TRBV27	TRBJ2-7	few	CASSLRSSGHPPYEQYF	TGTGCCAGCAGTTTACGGTCTAGCGGGCACCCCCCCTACGAGCAGTACTTC
NA	10	TRBV6-1	TRBJ2-5	NA	CASQRETQYF	TGTGCCAGCCAGCGGGAGACCCAGTACTTC
NA	13	TRBV20-1	TRBJ1-4	NA	CSGRGGADEKLFF	TGCAGCGGTCGGGGGGGCGCCGATGAAAAACTGTTTTTT
TRBD1	15	TRBV12-3/TRBV12-4	TRBJ2-3	NA	CASIPTGGNKGTQYF	TGTGCCAGCATACCAACAGGGGGCAATAAAGGTACGCAGTATTTT
NA	14	TRBV15	TRBJ1-1	NA	CATSRGKGNTEAFF	TGTGCCACCAGCAGAGGGAAGGGGAACACTGAAGCTTTCTTT
NA	12	TRBV20-1	TRBJ1-2	NA	CSASKQDYGYTF	TGCAGTGCTAGTAAACAGGACTATGGCTACACCTTC
NA	14	TRBV29-1	TRBJ1-2	NA	CSVDVGRRNGGHTF	TGCAGCGTTGATGTGGGGAGACGGAATGGTGGCCACACCTTC
TRBD2	15	TRBV6-4	TRBJ2-5	NA	CASSVLAGTSQTRYF	TGTGCCAGCAGTGTTCTAGCGGGAACCTCACAGACCCGGTACTTC
TRBD2	16	TRBV9	TRBJ2-5	NA	CASSAPVTLAEETQYF	TGTGCCAGCAGCGCGCCGGTCACCCTAGCGGAAGAGACCCAGTACTTC
TRBD2	15	TRBV6-6	TRBJ2-7	few	CASSYTSGGSYEQYF	TGTGCCAGCAGTTACACTAGCGGGGGATCCTACGAGCAGTACTTC
TRBD1	14	TRBV9	TRBJ2-7	few	CASSGPGQTYEQYF	TGTGCCAGCAGCGGACCGGGACAGACCTACGAGCAGTACTTC
TRBD2	17	TRBV9	TRBJ2-1	NA	CASTLAFGTSGYNEQFF	TGTGCCAGCACCCTTGCCTTCGGGACTAGCGGATACAATGAGCAGTTCTTC
TRBD2	17	TRBV7-9	TRBJ2-3	NA	CASSLGLAGIRTDTQYF	TGTGCCAGCAGCCTGGGACTAGCGGGGATCCGCACAGATACGCAGTATTTT
TRBD2	14	TRBV20-1	TRBJ2-7	few	CSASRSGILYEQYF	TGCAGTGCTAGCAGGAGCGGGATACTCTACGAGCAGTACTTC
TRBD2	16	TRBV2	TRBJ2-7	NA	CAGSDRLAGVTYEQYF	TGTGCCGGCAGTGACCGTCTAGCGGGGGTCACCTACGAGCAGTACTTC
TRBD2	12	TRBV9	TRBJ2-5	NA	CASSVSSGEQYF	TGTGCCAGCAGCGTATCTAGCGGTGAGCAGTACTTC
NA	14	TRBV6-5	TRBJ2-1	few	CASSYGFHYNEQFF	TGTGCCAGCAGTTATGGGTTTCACTACAATGAGCAGTTCTTC
NA	14	TRBV27	TRBJ1-2	NA	CASGGGASGYGYTF	TGTGCCAGCGGGGGCGGGGCCTCAGGCTATGGCTACACCTTC
TRBD1	15	TRBV28	TRBJ2-7	NA	CASRQPGTGLLEQYF	TGTGCCAGCAGGCAACCGGGGACAGGGTTGCTCGAGCAGTACTTC
NA	11	TRBV2	TRBJ2-7	NA	CARKALYEQYF	TGTGCCCGCAAAGCCTTGTACGAGCAGTACTTC
TRBD2	15	TRBV4-1	TRBJ2-3	NA	CASSQERGSTDTQYF	TGTGCCAGCAGCCAAGAGCGGGGGAGCACAGATACGCAGTATTTT
TRBD2	18	TRBV29-1	TRBJ2-1	many	CSVAGGLAGEAIYNEQFF	TGCAGCGTTGCCGGGGGACTAGCGGGAGAGGCGATCTACAATGAGCAGTTCTTC
NA	13	TRBV20-1	TRBJ2-7	NA	CSARDWDTYEQYF	TGCAGTGCTAGAGATTGGGACACCTACGAGCAGTACTTC
NA	14	TRBV20-1	TRBJ2-3	NA	CSAPLQRSTDTQYF	TGCAGTGCCCCTCTACAGCGGAGCACAGATACGCAGTATTTT